The following is a T cell receptor beta chain sequence with its context. Its antigen is still unknown. Only in-frame clones appear in the TCRdb table, and some are missing; sequencing was by immunoSEQ multiplex PCR. Here the sample spans 45,000 to 75,000 clones, about 93% being singletons. The data originate from a study of human versus mouse CDR3 diversity and MHC coevolution. Study-level results: Mice had fewer CDR3 deletions and insertions than humans on average.

V lost 6 bases to trimming and J lost 2 bases; unmatched junction nucleotides: 2. This CDR3 has 15 amino acids. The germline V gene encodes CDR1 ENHRY and CDR2 SYGVKD. This receptor was obtained from a person aged 55 to 75 in good health. V gene TRBV10-3 combines with J gene TRBJ2-2, with 11 bases that match TRBD1. The sequencing input was naive CD4+ T cells from blood. As for subset: CD45RO-negative CD62L-positive naive CD4 T cells. The CDR3 protein is CAISGTGGNTGELFF. The DNA for the CDR3 is TGTGCCATCAGCGGGACAGGGGGTAACACCGGGGAGCTGTTTTTT.